The TCR beta chain described here comes from a study of T cell changes during pregnancy in multiple sclerosis. The repertoire was sequenced with immunoSEQ multiplex PCR; TCRdb's copy has only in-frame clones and lacks some. Counted here are some 60,000 clones, about 88% occurring once; the ten biggest clones make up less than 2%. Germline V CDR1 and CDR2: LGHNA, YNFKEQ. This CDR3 has 16 residues. Trimming pared 5 bases from V and 8 bases from J, leaving 21 bases between. This receptor was taken from a female donor with multiple sclerosis, enrolled in a pregnancy study. V and J are TRBV4-2 and TRBJ1-4, with TRBD1 as a possible D gene (5 bases). Specimen: peripheral blood, collected after pregnancy. The CDR3 reads CASSYRGDRVGEKLFF. The CDR3 DNA reads TGTGCCAGCAGCTACCGCGGGGACCGCGTTGGGGAAAAACTGTTTTTT.